These T cell receptor beta chains were read from a single sample in a study of cytomegalovirus exposure and HLA in healthy donors. The table came from immunoSEQ multiplex PCR; TCRdb's copy has only in-frame clones and leaves some out. The table lists roughly 180,000 clones, roughly 87% of them singletons. The specimen was PBMCs. Source of these receptors: a man in his forties in good health and CMV-seronegative. The CDR3 runs from the conserved cysteine through the conserved F or W. D genes are given only for firm matches. The size field is filled for only some rows; it gives once, few, many or a size class.

J gene: TRBJ2-2; V gene: TRBV11-3; D gene: TRBD1; clone size: .; CDR3 DNA: TGTGCCAGCAGCTTGGGAGACAGGGTCACCGGGGAGCTGTTTTTT; CDR3 protein: CASSLGDRVTGELFF
J gene: TRBJ1-1; V gene: TRBV18; D gene: TRBD1; clone size: .; CDR3 DNA: TGTGCCAGCTCACCTCAGGGGGCCACGAACACTGAAGCTTTCTTT; CDR3 protein: CASSPQGATNTEAFF
J gene: TRBJ2-4; V gene: TRBV14; D gene: .; clone size: .; CDR3 DNA: TGTGCCAGCAGCCAATTCCATCCCCAGGGGGGCAAAAACATTCAGTACTTC; CDR3 protein: CASSQFHPQGGKNIQYF
J gene: TRBJ2-3; V gene: TRBV4-3; D gene: TRBD1; clone size: .; CDR3 DNA: TGCGCCAGCAGCCAAGGGGTGGGGACAGAGACGGTCACAGATACGCAGTATTTT; CDR3 protein: CASSQGVGTETVTDTQYF
J gene: TRBJ2-7; V gene: TRBV30; D gene: .; clone size: .; CDR3 DNA: TGTGCCTGGAGTGGGGCAGGAGGGAACGAGCAGTACTTC; CDR3 protein: CAWSGAGGNEQYF
J gene: TRBJ2-5; V gene: TRBV5-4; D gene: .; clone size: .; CDR3 DNA: TGTGCCAGCAGGTTTGACAGGAGAATAGAGACCCAGTACTTC; CDR3 protein: CASRFDRRIETQYF
J gene: TRBJ2-1; V gene: TRBV19; D gene: TRBD2; clone size: .; CDR3 DNA: TGTGCCAGCCAGAAAGCGGGGGCCTCCTACAATGAGCAGTTCTTC; CDR3 protein: CASQKAGASYNEQFF
J gene: TRBJ1-2; V gene: TRBV5-4; D gene: .; clone size: few; CDR3 DNA: TGTGCCAGCACCCCCGACACCGGCTATGGCTACACCTTC; CDR3 protein: CASTPDTGYGYTF
J gene: TRBJ2-2; V gene: TRBV5-1; D gene: TRBD1; clone size: .; CDR3 DNA: TGCGCCAGCAGCCTATACCCGACAGGGGCCACGAACACCGGGGAGCTGTCTTTT; CDR3 protein: CASSLYPTGATNTGELSF
J gene: TRBJ2-3; V gene: TRBV30; D gene: TRBD2; clone size: .; CDR3 DNA: TGTGCCTGGAGTGTGGGAGGGACTCCCCGAGATACGCAGTATTTT; CDR3 protein: CAWSVGGTPRDTQYF
J gene: TRBJ2-3; V gene: TRBV28; D gene: TRBD2; clone size: .; CDR3 DNA: TGTGCCAGCAGTTTCCCGGGACTAGCGGGAGATTCCACAGATACGCAGTATTTT; CDR3 protein: CASSFPGLAGDSTDTQYF